Below, one T cell receptor beta chain is given with its context. The sample belongs to a study of shared clonotypes between healthy human individuals. Study-wide background: CD8 memory received one plate per donor, CD8 naive two, CD4 memory three and CD4 naive three.

The CDR3 runs to 17 residues. Trimming took 7 bases from V and 8 from J; bases not matched to a gene: 19. Germline values: CDR1 MDHEN, CDR2 SYDVKM. CD45RO-negative, CCR7-selected cells formed the naive CD8 fraction, which excluded terminally differentiated effector memory CD45RA+ cells. Each subset's genomic DNA was split evenly across several immunoSEQ plates. Repertoires were generated with immunoSEQ multiplex PCR, while TCRdb's copy carries only in-frame clones and drops some. The table lists some 2 million clones, just under 95% of them singletons. The sequence derives from a man between 18 and 35 years old in good health. V usage is TRBV28 and J usage is TRBJ1-2, with 10 bases matching TRBD1. Source material: naive CD8+ T cells sorted from blood. CDR3 coding DNA: TGTGCCAGCAATCTGGACAGGGGGGCTTTCAACCGGGGAGGCTACACCTTC. This codes for CASNLDRGAFNRGGYTF.